The source of this T cell receptor beta chain is a study of a mutant IDH1 vaccine in newly diagnosed glioma. Stated time point: baseline, week 1 (first vaccination visit). Treatment of the sample: pre-vaccination baseline after standard-of-care therapy. In this sample, this clone is medium-sized. Measured with immunoSEQ multiplex PCR; TCRdb has only the in-frame clones, and not every one. The top ten clones hold 7.5% to 9.5% of a sample with approximately 36,000 clones, around 78% of them seen once. The TCR was taken from a man aged 40-50 years with glioma. Some clones in this sample may be carry-over from other donors' samples. Source: PBMCs, taken from a glioma patient treated with radiotherapy, temozolomide or both.

CDR3 nucleotides: TGTGCCAGCAGCCGAGGGTATGCCACTGAAGCTTTCTTT. The encoded protein is CASSRGYATEAFF. V gene TRBV5-5 combines with J gene TRBJ1-1; D not resolved. CDR1 SGHKS and CDR2 YYEKEE come from the germline V gene (reference sequence). Trimming took off 4 bases at V and 4 bases at J, with 11 bases between the two ends. CDR3 length: 13 residues.